These T cell receptor beta chains were read from a single sample in a study of response to subunit inactivated influenza vaccine. MiXCR was run by TCRdb on the RT-PCR reads, yielding one entry per CDR3 protein. The sample records 500,000 to 550,000 distinct CDR3 sequences, approximately 7.7% being singletons. Sequences were derived from PBMCs from blood, sampled around 25 months after vaccination. These receptors all come from a man aged 45 to 70 who received an inactivated influenza vaccine. The CDR3 runs from the conserved cysteine through the conserved F or W. Each record gives: D gene, J gene, V gene, clone size, CDR3 protein, CDR3 DNA. D genes are given only for firm matches. Clone size is stated in some rows and not others, as once, few, many or a class when expanded.

d_gene: TRBD2; j_gene: TRBJ2-3; v_gene: TRBV7-2; abundance: NA; CDR3aa: CASSPSGGTYGGDTQYF; CDR3nt: TGTGCCAGCAGTCCTAGCGGGGGGACTTATGGGGGAGATACGCAGTATTTT
d_gene: NA; j_gene: TRBJ1-4; v_gene: TRBV12-3/TRBV12-4; abundance: NA; CDR3aa: CASSLALGQKLFF; CDR3nt: TGTGCCAGCAGTCTCGCCTTGGGCCAAAAACTGTTTTTT
d_gene: TRBD1; j_gene: TRBJ1-2; v_gene: TRBV5-1; abundance: many; CDR3aa: CASSLDRGNYGYTF; CDR3nt: TGCGCCAGCAGCTTGGACAGGGGGAACTATGGCTACACCTTC
d_gene: TRBD1; j_gene: TRBJ2-7; v_gene: TRBV9; abundance: few; CDR3aa: CASSVEGAKNEQYF; CDR3nt: TGTGCCAGCAGCGTAGAGGGGGCAAAGAACGAGCAGTACTTC
d_gene: NA; j_gene: TRBJ1-2; v_gene: TRBV12-3/TRBV12-4; abundance: few; CDR3aa: CASSPPGRGGYTF; CDR3nt: TGTGCCAGCAGTCCCCCGGGCCGAGGTGGCTACACCTTC
d_gene: TRBD2; j_gene: TRBJ2-1; v_gene: TRBV7-2; abundance: NA; CDR3aa: CASSLGTSGINEQFF; CDR3nt: TGTGCCAGCAGCCTCGGGACTAGCGGGATCAATGAGCAGTTCTTC
d_gene: TRBD1; j_gene: TRBJ2-2; v_gene: TRBV20-1; abundance: few; CDR3aa: CSALRGSDTGELFF; CDR3nt: TGCAGTGCTCTCAGGGGGTCGGACACCGGGGAGCTGTTTTTT
d_gene: NA; j_gene: TRBJ2-3; v_gene: TRBV28; abundance: NA; CDR3aa: CASSPRGDGTDTQYF; CDR3nt: TGTGCCAGCAGTCCGAGGGGGGACGGAACAGATACGCAGTATTTT
d_gene: TRBD1; j_gene: TRBJ2-5; v_gene: TRBV11-2; abundance: NA; CDR3aa: CASSYRGLGLETQYF; CDR3nt: TGTGCCAGCAGCTACAGGGGGCTCGGTTTGGAGACCCAGTACTTC
d_gene: NA; j_gene: TRBJ2-7; v_gene: TRBV3-1; abundance: NA; CDR3aa: CASSKEASLTHEQYF; CDR3nt: TGTGCCAGCAGCAAGGAGGCGTCTTTGACCCACGAGCAGTACTTC
d_gene: NA; j_gene: TRBJ2-3; v_gene: TRBV10-3; abundance: NA; CDR3aa: CAISPSVGGGNTDTQYF; CDR3nt: TGTGCCATCAGTCCCTCGGTTGGAGGGGGAAACACAGATACGCAGTATTTT
d_gene: NA; j_gene: TRBJ2-1; v_gene: TRBV18; abundance: few; CDR3aa: CASSPRDGTYNEQFF; CDR3nt: TGTGCCAGCTCACCGAGGGACGGGACCTACAATGAGCAGTTCTTC